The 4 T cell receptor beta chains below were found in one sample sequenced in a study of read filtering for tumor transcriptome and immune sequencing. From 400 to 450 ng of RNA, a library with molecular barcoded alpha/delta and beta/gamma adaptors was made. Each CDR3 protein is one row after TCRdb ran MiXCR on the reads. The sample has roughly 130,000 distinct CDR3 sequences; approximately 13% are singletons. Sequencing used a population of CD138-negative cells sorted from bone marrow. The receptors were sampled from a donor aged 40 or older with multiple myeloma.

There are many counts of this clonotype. Here the CDR3 reads CASRPTSGRYTGELFF. The CDR3 region has the DNA TGTGCCAGCCGACCGACTAGCGGGAGGTACACCGGGGAGCTGTTTTTT. This chain connects TRBV19 to TRBJ2-2; TRBD2 matches 13 bases. From germline, CDR1 is LNHDA and CDR2 SQIVND (reference sequence). After removal of 9 bases from V and 3 bases from J, the junction contained 7 bases not matched to a gene. CDR3 length: 16 residues. The variable domain in full, with the rest retrieved from reference TRBV19 and TRBJ2-2, is DGGITQSPKYLFRKEGQNVTLSCEQNLNHDAMYWYRQDPGQGLRLIYYSQIVNDFQKGDIAEGYSVSREKKESFPLTVTSAQKNPTAFYLCASRPTSGRYTGELFFGEGSRLTVL.

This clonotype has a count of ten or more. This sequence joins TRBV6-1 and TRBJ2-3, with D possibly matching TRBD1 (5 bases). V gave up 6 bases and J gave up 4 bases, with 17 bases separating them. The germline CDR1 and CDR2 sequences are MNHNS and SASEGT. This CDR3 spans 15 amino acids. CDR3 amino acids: CASSERGATADTQYF. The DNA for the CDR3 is TGTGCCAGCAGCGAGCGTGGGGCTACGGCAGATACGCAGTATTTT.

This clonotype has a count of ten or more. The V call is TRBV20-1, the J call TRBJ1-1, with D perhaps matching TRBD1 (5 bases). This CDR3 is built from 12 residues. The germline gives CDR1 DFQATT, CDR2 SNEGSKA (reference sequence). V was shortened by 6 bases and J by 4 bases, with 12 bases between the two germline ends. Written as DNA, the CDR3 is TGCAGTGCCCCCGCGGGGGGCACTGAAGCTTTCTTT. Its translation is CSAPAGGTEAFF.

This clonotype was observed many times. CDR3 DNA: TGTGCCAGCAGTTCATTACAGGGGGATTTTCGCTTACTGAATCAGCCCCAGCATTTT. It translates to CASSSLQGDFRLLNQPQHF. The chain combines TRBV27 with TRBJ1-5; 8 bases match TRBD1. Per the germline V gene, CDR1 is MNHEY and CDR2 is SMNVEV (reference sequence). With 4 bases clipped from V and 4 bases from J, the junction kept 18 bases outside the gene matches. CDR3 length: 19 amino acids.